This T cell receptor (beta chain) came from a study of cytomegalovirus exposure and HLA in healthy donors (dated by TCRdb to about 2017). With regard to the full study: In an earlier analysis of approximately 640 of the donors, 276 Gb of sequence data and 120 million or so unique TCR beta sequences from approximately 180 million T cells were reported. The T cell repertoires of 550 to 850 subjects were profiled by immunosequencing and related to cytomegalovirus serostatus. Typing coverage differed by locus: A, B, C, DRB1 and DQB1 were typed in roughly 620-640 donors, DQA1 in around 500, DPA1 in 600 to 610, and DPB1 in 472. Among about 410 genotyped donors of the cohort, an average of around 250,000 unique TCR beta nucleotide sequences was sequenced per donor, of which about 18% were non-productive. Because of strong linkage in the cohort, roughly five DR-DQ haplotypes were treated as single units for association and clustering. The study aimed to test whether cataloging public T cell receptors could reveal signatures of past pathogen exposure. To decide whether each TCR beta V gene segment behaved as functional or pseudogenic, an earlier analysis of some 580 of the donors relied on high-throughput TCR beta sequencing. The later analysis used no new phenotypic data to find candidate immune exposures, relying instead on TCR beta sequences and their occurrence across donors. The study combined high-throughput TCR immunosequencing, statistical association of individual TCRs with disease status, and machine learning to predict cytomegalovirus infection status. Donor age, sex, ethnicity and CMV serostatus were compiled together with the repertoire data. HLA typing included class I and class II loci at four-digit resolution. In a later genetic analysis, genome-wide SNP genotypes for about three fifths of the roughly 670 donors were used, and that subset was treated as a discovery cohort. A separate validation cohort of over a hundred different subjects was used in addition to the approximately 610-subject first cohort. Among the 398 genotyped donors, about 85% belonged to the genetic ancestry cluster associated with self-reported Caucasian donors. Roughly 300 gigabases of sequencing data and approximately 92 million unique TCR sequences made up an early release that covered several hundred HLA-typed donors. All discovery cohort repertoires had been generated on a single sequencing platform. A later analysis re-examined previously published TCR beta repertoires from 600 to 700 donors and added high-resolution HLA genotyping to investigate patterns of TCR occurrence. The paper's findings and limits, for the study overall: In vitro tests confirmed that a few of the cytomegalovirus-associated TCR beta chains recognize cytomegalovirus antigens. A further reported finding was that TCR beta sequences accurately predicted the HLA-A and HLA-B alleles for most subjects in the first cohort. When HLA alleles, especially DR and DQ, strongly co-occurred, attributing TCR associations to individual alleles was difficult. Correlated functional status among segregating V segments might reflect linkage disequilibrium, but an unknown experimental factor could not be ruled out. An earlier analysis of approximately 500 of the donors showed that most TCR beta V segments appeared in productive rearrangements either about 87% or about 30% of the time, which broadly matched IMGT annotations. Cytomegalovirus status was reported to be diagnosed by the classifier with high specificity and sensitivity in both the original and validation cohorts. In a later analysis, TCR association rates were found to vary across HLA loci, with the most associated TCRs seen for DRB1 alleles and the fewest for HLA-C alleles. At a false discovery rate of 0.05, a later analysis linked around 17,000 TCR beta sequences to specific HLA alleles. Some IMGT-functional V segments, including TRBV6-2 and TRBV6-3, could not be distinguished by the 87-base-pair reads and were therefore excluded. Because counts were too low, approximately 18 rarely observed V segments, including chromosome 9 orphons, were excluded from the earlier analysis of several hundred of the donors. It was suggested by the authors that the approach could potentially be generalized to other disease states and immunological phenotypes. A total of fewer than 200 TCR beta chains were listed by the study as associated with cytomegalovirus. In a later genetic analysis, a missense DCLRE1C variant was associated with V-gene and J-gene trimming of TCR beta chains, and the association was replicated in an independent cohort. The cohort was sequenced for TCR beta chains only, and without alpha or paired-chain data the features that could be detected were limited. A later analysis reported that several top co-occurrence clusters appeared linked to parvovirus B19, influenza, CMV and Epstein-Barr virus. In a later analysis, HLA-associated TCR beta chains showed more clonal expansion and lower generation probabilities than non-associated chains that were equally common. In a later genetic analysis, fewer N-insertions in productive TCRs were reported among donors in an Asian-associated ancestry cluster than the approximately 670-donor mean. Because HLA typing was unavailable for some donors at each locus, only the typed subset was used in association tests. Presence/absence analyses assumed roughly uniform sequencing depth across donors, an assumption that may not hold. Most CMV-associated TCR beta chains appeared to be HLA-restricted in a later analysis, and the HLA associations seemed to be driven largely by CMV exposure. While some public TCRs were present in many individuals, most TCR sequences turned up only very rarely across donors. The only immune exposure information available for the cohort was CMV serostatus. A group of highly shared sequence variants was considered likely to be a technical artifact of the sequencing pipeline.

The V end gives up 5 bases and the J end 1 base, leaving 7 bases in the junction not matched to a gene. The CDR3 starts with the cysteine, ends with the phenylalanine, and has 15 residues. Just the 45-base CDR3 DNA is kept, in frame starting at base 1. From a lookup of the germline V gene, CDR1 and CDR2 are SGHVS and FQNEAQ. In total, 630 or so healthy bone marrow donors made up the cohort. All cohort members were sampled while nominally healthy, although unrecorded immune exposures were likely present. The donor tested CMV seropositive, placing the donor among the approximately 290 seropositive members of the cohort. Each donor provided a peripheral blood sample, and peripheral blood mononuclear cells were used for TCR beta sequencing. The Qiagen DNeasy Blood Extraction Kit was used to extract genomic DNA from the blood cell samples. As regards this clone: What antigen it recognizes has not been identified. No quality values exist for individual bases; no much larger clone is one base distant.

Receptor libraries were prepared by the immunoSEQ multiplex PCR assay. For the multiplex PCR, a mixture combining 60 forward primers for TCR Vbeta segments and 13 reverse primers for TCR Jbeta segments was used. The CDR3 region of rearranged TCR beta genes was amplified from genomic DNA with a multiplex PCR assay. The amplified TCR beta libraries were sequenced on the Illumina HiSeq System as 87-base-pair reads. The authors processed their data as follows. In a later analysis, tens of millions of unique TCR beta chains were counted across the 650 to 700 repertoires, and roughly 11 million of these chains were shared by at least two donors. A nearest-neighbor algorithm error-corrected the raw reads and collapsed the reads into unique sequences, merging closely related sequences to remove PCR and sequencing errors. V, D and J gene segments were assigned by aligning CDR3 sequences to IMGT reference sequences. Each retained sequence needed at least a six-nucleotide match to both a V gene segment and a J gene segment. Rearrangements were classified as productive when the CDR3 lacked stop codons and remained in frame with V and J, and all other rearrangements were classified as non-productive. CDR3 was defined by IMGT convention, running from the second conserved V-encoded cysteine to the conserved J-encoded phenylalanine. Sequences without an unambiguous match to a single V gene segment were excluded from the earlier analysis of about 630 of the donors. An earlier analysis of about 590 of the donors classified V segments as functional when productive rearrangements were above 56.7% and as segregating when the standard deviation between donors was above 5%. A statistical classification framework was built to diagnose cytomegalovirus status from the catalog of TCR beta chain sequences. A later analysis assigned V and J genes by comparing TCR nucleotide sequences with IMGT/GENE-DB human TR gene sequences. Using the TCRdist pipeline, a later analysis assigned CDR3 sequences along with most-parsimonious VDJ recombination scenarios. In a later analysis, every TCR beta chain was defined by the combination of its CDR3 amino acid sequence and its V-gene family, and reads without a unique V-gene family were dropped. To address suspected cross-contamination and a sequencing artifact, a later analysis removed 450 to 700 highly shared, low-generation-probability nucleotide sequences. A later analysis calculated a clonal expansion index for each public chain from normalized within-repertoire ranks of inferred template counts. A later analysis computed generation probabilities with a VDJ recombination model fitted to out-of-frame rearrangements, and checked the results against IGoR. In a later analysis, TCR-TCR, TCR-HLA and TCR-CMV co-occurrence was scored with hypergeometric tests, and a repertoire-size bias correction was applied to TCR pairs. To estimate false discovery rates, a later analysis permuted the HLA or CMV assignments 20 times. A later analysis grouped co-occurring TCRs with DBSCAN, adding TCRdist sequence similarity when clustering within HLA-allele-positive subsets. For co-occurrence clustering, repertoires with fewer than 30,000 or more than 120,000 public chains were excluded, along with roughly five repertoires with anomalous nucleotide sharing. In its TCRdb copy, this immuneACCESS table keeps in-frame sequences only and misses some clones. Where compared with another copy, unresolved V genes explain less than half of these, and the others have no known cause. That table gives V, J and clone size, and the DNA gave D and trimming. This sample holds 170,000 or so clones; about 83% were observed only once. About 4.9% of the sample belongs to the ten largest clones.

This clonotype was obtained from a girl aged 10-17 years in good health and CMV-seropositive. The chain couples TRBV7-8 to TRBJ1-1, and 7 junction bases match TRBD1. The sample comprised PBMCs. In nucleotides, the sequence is TGTGCCAGCAGCGGCCGTGAGGGGGCGAACACTGAAGCTTTCTTT. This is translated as CASSGREGANTEAFF.